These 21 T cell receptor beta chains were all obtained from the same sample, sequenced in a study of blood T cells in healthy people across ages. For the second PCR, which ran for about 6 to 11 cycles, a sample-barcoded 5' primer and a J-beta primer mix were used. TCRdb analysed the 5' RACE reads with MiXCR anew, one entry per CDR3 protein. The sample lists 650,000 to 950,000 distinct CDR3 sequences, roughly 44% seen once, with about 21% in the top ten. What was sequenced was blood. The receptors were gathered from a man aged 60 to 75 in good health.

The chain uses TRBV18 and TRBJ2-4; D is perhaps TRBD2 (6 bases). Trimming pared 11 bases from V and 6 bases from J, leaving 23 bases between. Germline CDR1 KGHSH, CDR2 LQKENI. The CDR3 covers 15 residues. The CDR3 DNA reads TGTGCCTGCGCCCCGGCGGGGATAAACGGAAACATTCAGTACTTC. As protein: CACAPAGINGNIQYF.

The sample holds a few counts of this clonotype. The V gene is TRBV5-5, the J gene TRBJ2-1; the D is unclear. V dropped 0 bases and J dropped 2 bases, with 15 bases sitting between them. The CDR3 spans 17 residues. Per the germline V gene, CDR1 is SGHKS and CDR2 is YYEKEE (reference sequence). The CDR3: CASSLGRVNTPYNEQFF. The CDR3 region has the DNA TGTGCCAGCAGCTTGGGAAGGGTTAATACACCCTACAATGAGCAGTTCTTC.

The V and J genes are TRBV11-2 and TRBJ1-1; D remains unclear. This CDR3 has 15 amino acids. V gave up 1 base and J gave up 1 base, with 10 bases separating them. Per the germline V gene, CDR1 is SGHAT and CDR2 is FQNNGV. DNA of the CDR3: TGTGCCAGCAGCTTAGTACTGGCTTCGAACACTGAAGCTTTCTTT. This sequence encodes CASSLVLASNTEAFF.

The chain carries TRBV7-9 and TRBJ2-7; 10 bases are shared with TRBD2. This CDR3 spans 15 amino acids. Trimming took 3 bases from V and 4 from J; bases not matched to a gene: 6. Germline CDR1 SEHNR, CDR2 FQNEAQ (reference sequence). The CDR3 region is CASSFLAGEGYEQYF. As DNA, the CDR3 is TGTGCCAGCAGCTTTCTAGCGGGGGAAGGATACGAGCAGTACTTC.

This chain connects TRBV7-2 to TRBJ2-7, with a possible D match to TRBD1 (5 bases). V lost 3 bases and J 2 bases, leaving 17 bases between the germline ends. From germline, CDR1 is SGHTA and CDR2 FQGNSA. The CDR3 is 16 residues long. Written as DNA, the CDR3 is TGTGCCAGCAGCTTGGCTGGGGCAACCTGGGCCTACGAGCAGTACTTC. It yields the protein CASSLAGATWAYEQYF.

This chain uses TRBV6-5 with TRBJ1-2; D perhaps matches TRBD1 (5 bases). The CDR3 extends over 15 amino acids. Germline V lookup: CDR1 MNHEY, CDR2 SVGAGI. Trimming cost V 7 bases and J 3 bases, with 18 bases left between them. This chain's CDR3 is CASTTGGTPYYGYTF. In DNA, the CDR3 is TGTGCCAGCACCACGGGGGGAACCCCTTACTATGGCTACACCTTC.

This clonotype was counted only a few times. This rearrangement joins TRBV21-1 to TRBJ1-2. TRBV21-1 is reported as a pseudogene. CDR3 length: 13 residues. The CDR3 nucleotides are TGTGCCCTTAATAGCGGGGGACACTATGGCTACACCTTC. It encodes CALNSGGHYGYTF.

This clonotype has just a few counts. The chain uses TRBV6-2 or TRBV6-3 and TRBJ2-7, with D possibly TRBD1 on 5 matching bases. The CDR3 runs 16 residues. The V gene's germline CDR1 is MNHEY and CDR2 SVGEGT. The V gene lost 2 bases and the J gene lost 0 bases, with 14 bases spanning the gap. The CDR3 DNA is TGTGCCAGCAGTTACATCCTCTCCGACAGCTCCTACGAGCAGTACTTC. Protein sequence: CASSYILSDSSYEQYF.

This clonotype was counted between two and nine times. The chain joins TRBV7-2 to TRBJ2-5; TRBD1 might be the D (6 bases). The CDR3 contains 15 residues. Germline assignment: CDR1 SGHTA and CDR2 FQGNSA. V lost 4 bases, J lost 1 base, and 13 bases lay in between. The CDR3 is CASSSRRTVQETQYF. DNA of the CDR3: TGTGCCAGCAGCTCTCGACGGACAGTCCAAGAGACCCAGTACTTC.

The CDR3 DNA sequence: TGCGCCAGCAGCCAGGCCGGGACAGGGGGTGATGGCTACACCTTC. It codes for CASSQAGTGGDGYTF. The chain is built from TRBV4-3 and TRBJ1-2; TRBD1 aligns across 11 bases. The germline V gene encodes CDR1 LGHNA and CDR2 YSLEER. V gave up 3 bases and J gave up 6 bases; unmatched junction bases: 6. The CDR3 has 15 amino acids.

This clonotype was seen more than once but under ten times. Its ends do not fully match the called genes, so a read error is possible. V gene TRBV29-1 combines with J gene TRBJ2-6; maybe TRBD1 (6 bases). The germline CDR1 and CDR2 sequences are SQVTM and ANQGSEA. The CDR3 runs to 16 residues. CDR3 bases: TGCAGCGTTGAATTCCAACAGGGTTTGGGGGCCAACGTCCTGACTTTT. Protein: CSVEFQQGLGANVLTF. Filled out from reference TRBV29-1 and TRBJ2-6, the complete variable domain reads SAVISQKPSRDICQRGTSLTIQCQVDSQVTMMFWYRQQPGQSLTLIATANQGSEATYESGFVIDKFPISRPNLTFSTLTVSNMSPEDSSIYLCSVEFQQGLGANVLTFGAGSRLTVL.

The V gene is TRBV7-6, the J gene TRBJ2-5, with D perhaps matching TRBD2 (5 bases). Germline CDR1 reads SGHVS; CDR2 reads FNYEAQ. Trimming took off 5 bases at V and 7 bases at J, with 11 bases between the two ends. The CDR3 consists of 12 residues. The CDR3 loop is CASSPGVGTQYF. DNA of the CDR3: TGTGCCAGCAGCCCCGGGGTTGGGACCCAGTACTTC.

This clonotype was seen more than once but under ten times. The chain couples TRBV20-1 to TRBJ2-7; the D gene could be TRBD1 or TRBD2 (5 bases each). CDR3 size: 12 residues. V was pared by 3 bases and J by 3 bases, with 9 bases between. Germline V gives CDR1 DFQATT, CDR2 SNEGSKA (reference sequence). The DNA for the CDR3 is TGCAGTGCTAGGAGGGACGGCTACGAGCAGTACTTC. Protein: CSARRDGYEQYF.

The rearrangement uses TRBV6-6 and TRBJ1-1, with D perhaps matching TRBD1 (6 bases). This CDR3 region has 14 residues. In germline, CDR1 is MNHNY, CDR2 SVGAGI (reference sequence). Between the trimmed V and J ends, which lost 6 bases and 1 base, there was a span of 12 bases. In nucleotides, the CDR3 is TGTGCCAGCAGAGAGGGGGAGTGGAACACTGAAGCTTTCTTT. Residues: CASREGEWNTEAFF.

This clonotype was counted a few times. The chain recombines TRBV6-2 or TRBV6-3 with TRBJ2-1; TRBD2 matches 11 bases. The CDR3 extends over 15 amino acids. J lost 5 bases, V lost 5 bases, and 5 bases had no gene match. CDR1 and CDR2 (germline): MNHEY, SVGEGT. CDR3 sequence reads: CASSQGTSGNNEQFF. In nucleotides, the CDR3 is TGTGCCAGCAGTCAAGGGACTAGCGGTAACAATGAGCAGTTCTTC.

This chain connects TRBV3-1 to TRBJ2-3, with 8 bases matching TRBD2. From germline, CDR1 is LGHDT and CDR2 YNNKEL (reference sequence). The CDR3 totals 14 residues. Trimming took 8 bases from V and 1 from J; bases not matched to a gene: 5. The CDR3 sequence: CASSQAGGTDTQYF. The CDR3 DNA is TGTGCCAGCTCTCAAGCGGGGGGCACAGATACGCAGTATTTT.

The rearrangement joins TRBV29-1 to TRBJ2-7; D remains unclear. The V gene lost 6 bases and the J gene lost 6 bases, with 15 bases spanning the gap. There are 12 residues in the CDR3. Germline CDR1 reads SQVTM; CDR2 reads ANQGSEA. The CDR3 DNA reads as TGCAGCGTGACAAGGGCGGCCGCCGAGCAGTACTTC. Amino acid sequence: CSVTRAAAEQYF.

The CDR3 reads CASRDTEETQYF. DNA of the CDR3: TGTGCCAGCCGGGACACAGAAGAGACCCAGTACTTC. The J gene is TRBJ2-5, the V gene TRBV6-2 or TRBV6-3; tentatively, D is TRBD1 (6 bases). V shed 8 bases and J shed 3 bases, with 10 bases lying between them. Per the germline V gene, CDR1 is MNHEY and CDR2 is SVGEGT. CDR3 length: 12 residues.

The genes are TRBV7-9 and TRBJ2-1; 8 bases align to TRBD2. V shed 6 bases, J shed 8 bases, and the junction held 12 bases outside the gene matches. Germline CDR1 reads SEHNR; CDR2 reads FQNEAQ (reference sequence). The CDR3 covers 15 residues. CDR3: CASRSTGGPRDEQFF. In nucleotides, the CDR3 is TGTGCCAGCAGGAGTACGGGGGGGCCGAGGGATGAGCAGTTCTTC. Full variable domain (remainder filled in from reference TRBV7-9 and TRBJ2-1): DTGVSQNPRHKITKRGQNVTFRCDPISEHNRLYWYRQTLGQGPEFLTYFQNEAQLEKSRLLSDRFSAERPKGSFSTLEIQRTEQGDSAMYLCASRSTGGPRDEQFFGPGTRLTVL.

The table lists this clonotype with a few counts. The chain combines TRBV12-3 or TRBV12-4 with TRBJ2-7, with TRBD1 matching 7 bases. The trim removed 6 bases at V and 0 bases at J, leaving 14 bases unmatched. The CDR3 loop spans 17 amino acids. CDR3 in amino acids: CASRSTRQGAFSYEQYF. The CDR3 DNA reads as TGTGCCAGCAGGTCAACCAGACAGGGTGCCTTCTCCTACGAGCAGTACTTC.

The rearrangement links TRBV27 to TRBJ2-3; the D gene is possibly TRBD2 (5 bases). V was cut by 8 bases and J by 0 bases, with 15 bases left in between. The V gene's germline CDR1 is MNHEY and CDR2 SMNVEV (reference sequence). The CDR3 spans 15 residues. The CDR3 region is CASRYGLTSTDTQYF. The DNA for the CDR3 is TGTGCCAGCCGGTACGGACTGACTAGCACAGATACGCAGTATTTT.